This T cell receptor beta chain was captured by sequencing in a study of cytomegalovirus exposure and HLA in healthy donors. The junction had 11 bases not matched to a gene; V was cut back by 6 bases and J by 5 bases. The germline V gene has CDR1 SQVTM and CDR2 ANQGSEA. The CDR3 extends over 15 amino acids. The primer mix had 60 Vbeta and 13 Jbeta primers. Using immunoSEQ multiplex PCR, the repertoire was profiled, and TCRdb retains in-frame clones only, with some absent. This table has about 99,000 clones, around 9.1% appearing once. The V gene is TRBV29-1, the J gene TRBJ2-1, with TRBD2 matching 9 bases. Sequencing used PBMCs. This clonotype was sampled from a man aged 40-49 years in good health and CMV-seropositive. The CDR3 protein is CSVPKGAGGHNEQFF. CDR3 coding DNA: TGCAGCGTGCCAAAAGGAGCGGGAGGACACAATGAGCAGTTCTTC.